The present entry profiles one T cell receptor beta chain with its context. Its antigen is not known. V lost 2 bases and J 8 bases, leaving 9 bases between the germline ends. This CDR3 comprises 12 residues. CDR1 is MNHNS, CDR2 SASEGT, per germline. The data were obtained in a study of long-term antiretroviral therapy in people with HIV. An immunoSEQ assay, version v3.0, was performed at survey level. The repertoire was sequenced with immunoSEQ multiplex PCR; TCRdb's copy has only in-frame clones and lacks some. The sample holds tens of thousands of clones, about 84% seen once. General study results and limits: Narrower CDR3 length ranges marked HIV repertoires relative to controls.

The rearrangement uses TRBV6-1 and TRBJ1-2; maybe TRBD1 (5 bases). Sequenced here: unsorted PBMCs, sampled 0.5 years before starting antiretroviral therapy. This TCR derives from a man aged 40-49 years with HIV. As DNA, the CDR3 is TGTGCCAGCAGTGAACAGGGAATCGGCTACACCTTC. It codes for CASSEQGIGYTF.